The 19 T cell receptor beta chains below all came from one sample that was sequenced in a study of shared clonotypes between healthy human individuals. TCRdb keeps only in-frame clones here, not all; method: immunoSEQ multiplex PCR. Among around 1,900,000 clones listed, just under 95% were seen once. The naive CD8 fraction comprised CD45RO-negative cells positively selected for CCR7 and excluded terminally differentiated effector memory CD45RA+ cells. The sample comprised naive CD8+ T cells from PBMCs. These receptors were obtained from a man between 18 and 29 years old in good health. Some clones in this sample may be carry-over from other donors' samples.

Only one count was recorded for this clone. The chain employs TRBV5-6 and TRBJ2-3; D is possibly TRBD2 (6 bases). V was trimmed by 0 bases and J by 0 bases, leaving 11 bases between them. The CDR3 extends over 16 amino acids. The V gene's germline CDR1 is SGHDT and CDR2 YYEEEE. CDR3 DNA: TGTGCCAGCAGCTTGGAGGGGACTCCTAGCACAGATACGCAGTATTTT. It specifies CASSLEGTPSTDTQYF. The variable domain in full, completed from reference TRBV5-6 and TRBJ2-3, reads DAGVTQSPTHLIKTRGQQVTLRCSPKSGHDTVSWYQQALGQGPQFIFQYYEEEERQRGNFPDRFSGHQFPNYSSELNVNALLLGDSALYLCASSLEGTPSTDTQYFGPGTRLTVL.

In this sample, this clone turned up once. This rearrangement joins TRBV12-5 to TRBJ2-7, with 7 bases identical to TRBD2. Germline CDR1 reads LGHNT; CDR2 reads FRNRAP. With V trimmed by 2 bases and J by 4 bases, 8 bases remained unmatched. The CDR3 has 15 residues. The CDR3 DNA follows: TGTGCTAGTGGTTTGCCTCGGGGGAGGGGTTACGAGCAGTACTTC. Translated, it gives CASGLPRGRGYEQYF.

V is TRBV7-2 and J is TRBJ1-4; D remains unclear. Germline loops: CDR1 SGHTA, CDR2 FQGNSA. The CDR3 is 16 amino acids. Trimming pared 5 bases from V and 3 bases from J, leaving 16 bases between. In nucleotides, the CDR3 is TGTGCCAGCAGCGCCCGAGTATTACAACCTAATGAAAAACTGTTTTTT. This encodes CASSARVLQPNEKLFF.

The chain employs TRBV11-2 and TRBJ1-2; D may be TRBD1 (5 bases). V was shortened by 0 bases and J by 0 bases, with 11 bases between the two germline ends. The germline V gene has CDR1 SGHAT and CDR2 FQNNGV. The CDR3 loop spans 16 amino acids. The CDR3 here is CASSLERTPPNYGYTF. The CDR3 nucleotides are TGTGCCAGCAGCTTAGAAAGGACACCTCCTAACTATGGCTACACCTTC.

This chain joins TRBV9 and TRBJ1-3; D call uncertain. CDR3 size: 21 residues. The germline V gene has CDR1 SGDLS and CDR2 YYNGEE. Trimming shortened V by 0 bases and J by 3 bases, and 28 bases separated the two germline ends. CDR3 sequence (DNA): TGTGCCAGCAGCGTAGGCGGTCCCCCGGGCTCTTTAAAGGAGTATGGAAACACCATATATTTT. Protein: CASSVGGPPGSLKEYGNTIYF.

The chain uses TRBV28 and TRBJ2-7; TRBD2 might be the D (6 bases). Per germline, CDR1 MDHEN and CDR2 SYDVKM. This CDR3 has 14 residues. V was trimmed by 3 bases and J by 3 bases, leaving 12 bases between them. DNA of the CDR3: TGTGCCAGCAGTTTCGTAGCGGAAGTCTACGAGCAGTACTTC. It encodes CASSFVAEVYEQYF.

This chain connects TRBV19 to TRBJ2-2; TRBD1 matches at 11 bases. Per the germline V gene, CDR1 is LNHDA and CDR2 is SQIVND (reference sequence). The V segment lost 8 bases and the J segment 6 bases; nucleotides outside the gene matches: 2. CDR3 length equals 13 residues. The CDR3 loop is CASWDRGAGELFF. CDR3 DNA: TGTGCCAGTTGGGACAGGGGGGCCGGGGAGCTGTTTTTT. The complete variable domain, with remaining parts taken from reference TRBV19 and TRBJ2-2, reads DGGITQSPKYLFRKEGQNVTLSCEQNLNHDAMYWYRQDPGQGLRLIYYSQIVNDFQKGDIAEGYSVSREKKESFPLTVTSAQKNPTAFYLCASWDRGAGELFFGEGSRLTVL.

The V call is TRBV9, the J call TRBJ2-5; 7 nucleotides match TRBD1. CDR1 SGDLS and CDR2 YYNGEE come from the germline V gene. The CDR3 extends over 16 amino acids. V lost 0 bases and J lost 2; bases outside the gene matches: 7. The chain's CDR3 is CASSVDLTGAQETQYF. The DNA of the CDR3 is TGTGCCAGCAGCGTAGACCTAACAGGGGCTCAAGAGACCCAGTACTTC.

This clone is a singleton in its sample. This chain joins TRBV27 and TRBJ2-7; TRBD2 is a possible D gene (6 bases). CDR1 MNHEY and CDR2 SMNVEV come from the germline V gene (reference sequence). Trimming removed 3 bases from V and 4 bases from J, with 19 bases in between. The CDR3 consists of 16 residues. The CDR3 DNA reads TGTGCCAGCAGTTTGTTAACGGGAGAAATACCGTACGAGCAGTACTTC. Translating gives CASSLLTGEIPYEQYF.

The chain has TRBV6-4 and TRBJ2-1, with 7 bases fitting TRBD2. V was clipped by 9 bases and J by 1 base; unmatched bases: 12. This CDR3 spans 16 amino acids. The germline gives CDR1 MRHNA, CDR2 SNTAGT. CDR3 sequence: CASAARGAGSYNEQFF. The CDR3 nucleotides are TGTGCCAGTGCTGCCCGGGGAGCGGGGTCCTACAATGAGCAGTTCTTC.

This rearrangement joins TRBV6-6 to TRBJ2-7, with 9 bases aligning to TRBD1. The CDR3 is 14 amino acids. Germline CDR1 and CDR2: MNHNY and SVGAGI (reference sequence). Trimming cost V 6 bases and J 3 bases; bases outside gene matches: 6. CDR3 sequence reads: CASSFGTGSYEQYF. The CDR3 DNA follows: TGTGCCAGCAGCTTCGGGACAGGGAGCTACGAGCAGTACTTC.

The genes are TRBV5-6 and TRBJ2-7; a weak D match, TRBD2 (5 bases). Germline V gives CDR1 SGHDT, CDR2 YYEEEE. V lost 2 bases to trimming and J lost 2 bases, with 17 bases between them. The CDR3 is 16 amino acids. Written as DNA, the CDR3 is TGTGCCAGCAGCTTCGGGGATGTCACAGACGCCTACGAGCAGTACTTC. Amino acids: CASSFGDVTDAYEQYF.

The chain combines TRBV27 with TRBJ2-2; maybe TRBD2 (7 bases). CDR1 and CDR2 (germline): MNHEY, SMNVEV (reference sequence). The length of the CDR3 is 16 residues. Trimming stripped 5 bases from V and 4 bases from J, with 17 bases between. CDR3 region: CASSPAWGGPTGELFF. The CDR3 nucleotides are TGTGCCAGCAGTCCCGCGTGGGGGGGCCCCACCGGGGAGCTGTTTTTT.

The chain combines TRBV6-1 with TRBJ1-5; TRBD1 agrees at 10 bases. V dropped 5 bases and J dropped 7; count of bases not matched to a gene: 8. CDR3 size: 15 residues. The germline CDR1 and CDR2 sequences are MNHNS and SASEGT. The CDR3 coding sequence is TGTGCCAGCAGTAACCCGACAGGGGGCGTCCAGCCCCAGCATTTT. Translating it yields CASSNPTGGVQPQHF.

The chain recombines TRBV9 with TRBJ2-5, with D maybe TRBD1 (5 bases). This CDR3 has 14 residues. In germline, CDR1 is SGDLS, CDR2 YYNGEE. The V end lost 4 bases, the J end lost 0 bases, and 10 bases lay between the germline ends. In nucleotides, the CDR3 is TGTGCCAGCAGCACCCGACAGAACCAAGAGACCCAGTACTTC. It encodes CASSTRQNQETQYF.

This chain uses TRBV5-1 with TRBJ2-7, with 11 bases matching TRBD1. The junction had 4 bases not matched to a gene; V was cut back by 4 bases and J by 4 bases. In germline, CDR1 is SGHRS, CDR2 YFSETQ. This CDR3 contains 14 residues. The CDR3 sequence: CASSAGTGGYEQYF. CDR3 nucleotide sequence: TGCGCCAGCAGCGCTGGGACAGGGGGTTACGAGCAGTACTTC.

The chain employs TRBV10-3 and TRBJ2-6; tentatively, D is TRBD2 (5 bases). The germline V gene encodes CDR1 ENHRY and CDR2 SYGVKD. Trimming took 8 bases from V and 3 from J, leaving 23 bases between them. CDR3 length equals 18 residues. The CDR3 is CAIQRVVAGLVGANVLTF. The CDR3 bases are TGTGCCATCCAGAGGGTGGTGGCAGGACTGGTTGGGGCCAACGTCCTGACTTTC.

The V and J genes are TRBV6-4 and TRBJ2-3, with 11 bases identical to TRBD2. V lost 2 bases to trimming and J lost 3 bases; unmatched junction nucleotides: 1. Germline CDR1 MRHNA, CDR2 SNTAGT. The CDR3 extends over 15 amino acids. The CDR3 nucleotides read TGTGCCAGCAGTGACCTAGCGGGAGGAACAGATACGCAGTATTTT. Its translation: CASSDLAGGTDTQYF.

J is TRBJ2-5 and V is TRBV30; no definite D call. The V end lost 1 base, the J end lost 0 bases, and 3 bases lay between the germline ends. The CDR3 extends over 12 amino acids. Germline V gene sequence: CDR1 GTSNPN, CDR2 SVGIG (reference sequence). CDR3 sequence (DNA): TGTGCCTGGAGTGAATACCAAGAGACCCAGTACTTC. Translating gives CAWSEYQETQYF. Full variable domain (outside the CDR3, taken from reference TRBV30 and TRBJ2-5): SQTIHQWPATLVQPVGSPLSLECTVEGTSNPNLYWYRQAAGRGLQLLFYSVGIGQISSEVPQNLSASRPQDRQFILSSKKLLLSDSGFYLCAWSEYQETQYFGPGTRLLVL.